This TCR beta chain was retrieved from a study of T cell responses to AZD1222 COVID-19 vaccine (dated by TCRdb to the early 2020s). Study-wide context: AZD1222 recipients with second doses at about 4 weeks or about 12 weeks were pooled, because spike-specific TCR depth and breadth did not differ between schedules. TCR sequencing was performed for about 250 trial participants, of whom around 210 were given two doses of AZD1222 and some 26 were given two doses of MenACWY control vaccine. Enrollment into the trials was organized by age into subgroups of 18-55, 56-69 and 70-plus years, and those subgroups contained 148, 28 and 57 TCR-sequenced participants, respectively. Here is what the overall study found, with its caveats: The whole spike protein was spanned by vaccine-associated CD4 TCRs, and dominant responses were seen in regions 160-218 and 743-854. Because no day 14 peak-response samples were available, the repertoires could be characterized only after the peak T cell response. Participants were mostly white British, with more females than males. The authors suggested clonal diversity may have been underestimated. A significant rise in spike-specific TCR breadth and depth was observed after two AZD1222 doses relative to day 0 and relative to MenACWY recipients. The 56-69-year group was small, and its depth increase did not reach significance, likely because of low power. Reportedly, close to half of the unique spike-specific TCRs recognized epitopes lying outside the regions that are mutated in the B.1.351 and B.1.1.7 variants. Only a handful of AZD1222 recipients were SARS-CoV-2 seropositive at baseline, limiting conclusions about previously exposed vaccinees.

The V and J ends are trimmed by 10 bases and 3 bases, leaving 15 bases between them. Reading from cysteine to phenylalanine, the CDR3 counts 13 amino acids. The DNA shown is the 39-base CDR3, in frame from base 1. According to the germline V gene (reference sequence), CDR1 reads LNHDA and CDR2 reads SQIVND. The CDR3 regions of human TCRbeta chains were analyzed by immunosequencing. The original methods were these. Repertoire TCRs were matched against a reference library of SARS-CoV-2-specific TCRs generated with the MIRA antigen-specificity platform. Breadth was defined as the fraction of unique TCRs that were SARS-CoV-2-associated. Depth was defined as the fraction of total T cells that were SARS-CoV-2-associated. Using the MIRA data, each spike-specific TCR was assigned both to the spike region to which the TCR was reactive and to a CD4 or CD8 class. Log10-transformed breadth and depth values were compared by one-way ANOVA with Sidak's multiple comparisons tests. Held by TCRdb, this immuneACCESS table contains in-frame sequences only and omits some clones. Under half of the omission traces to an unresolved V gene where checked; the cause of the rest is unknown. The V and J calls and the clone size are those of that table, but D and trimming were determined from the DNA. Across this sample there are some 140,000 clones, with about 90% seen only once. The ten largest clones represent less than 7% of the sample.

The time point label, as the study defines it: baseline before first vaccination. The vaccinee samples were drawn from two UK trials, COV001 and COV002, one of which was a single-blind randomized controlled phase 2/3 trial testing AZD1222 (ChAdOx1 nCoV-19) in healthy adults. For TCRbeta chain sequencing, PBMC samples from trial participants were taken at day 0 and at day 28 after the second dose. This clone turned up a few times. The antigen this receptor binds is unknown. Nothing much larger sits one base from this clone, and base qualities are not available. The V gene is TRBV19 and the J gene is TRBJ1-2; there is no confident call for the D gene. Sequencing was performed on peripheral blood, taken on day 0 of AZD1222 vaccination. The TCR comes from an adult in good health. The nucleotides read TGTGCCACTCAACACGGCTTCCACTATGGCTACACCTTC. It translates as CATQHGFHYGYTF. With the portions outside the CDR3 filled from the reference TRBV19 and TRBJ1-2 genes, the complete variable region becomes DGGITQSPKYLFRKEGQNVTLSCEQNLNHDAMYWYRQDPGQGLRLIYYSQIVNDFQKGDIAEGYSVSREKKESFPLTVTSAQKNPTAFYLCATQHGFHYGYTFGSGTRLTVV.